What follows describes a single T cell receptor (beta chain). Its target is not known. Other DNA sequences in this sample translate to the same CDR3. With 60 Vbeta and 13 Jbeta primers, the PCR was carried out. Only in-frame clones appear in the TCRdb table, and some are missing; sequencing was by immunoSEQ multiplex PCR. Of 90,000 to 100,000 clones listed, more than 60% were seen once; the top ten hold around 4%. The source of the sample is a study of cytomegalovirus exposure and HLA in healthy donors. Germline V gene data show CDR1 as MDHEN and CDR2 as SYDVKM. CDR3 length: 15 amino acids. Trimming cost V 3 bases and J 2 bases, with 11 bases left between them. Findings and limits, study-wide: The study recorded over 150 TCR beta chains that were cytomegalovirus-associated. The availability of immune exposure information extended only to CMV serostatus.

V and J are TRBV28 and TRBJ1-5; maybe TRBD1 (6 bases). The receptor comes from a man in his thirties or forties in good health and CMV-seronegative. The sequencing sample was made of PBMCs. CDR3 sequence (DNA): TGTGCCAGCAGTTTCGCCAGGGGAGGCAATCAGCCCCAGCATTTT. Amino acid sequence: CASSFARGGNQPQHF. The variable domain in full, completed from reference TRBV28 and TRBJ1-5, reads DVKVTQSSRYLVKRTGEKVFLECVQDMDHENMFWYRQDPGLGLRLIYFSYDVKMKEKGDIPEGYSVSREKKERFSLILESASTNQTSMYLCASSFARGGNQPQHFGDGTRLSIL.